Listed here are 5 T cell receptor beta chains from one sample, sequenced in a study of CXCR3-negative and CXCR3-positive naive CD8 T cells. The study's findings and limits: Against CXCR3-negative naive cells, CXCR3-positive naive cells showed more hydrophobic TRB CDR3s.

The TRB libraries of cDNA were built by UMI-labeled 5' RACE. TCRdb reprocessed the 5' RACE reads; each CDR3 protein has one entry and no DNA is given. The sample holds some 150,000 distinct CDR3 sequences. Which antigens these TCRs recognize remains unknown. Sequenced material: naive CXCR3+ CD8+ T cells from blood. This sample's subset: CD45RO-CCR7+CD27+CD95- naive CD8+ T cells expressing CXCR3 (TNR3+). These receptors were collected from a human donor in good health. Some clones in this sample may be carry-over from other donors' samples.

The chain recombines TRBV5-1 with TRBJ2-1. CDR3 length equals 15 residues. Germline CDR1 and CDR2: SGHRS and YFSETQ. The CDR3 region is CASSLASALDNEQFF.

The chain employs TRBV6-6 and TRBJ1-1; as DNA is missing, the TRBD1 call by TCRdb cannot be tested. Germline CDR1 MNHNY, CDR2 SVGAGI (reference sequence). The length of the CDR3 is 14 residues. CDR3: CASSYSGTYAEAFF.

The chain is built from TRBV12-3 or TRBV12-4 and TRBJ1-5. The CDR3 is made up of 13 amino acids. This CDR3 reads CASRETRYQPQHF.

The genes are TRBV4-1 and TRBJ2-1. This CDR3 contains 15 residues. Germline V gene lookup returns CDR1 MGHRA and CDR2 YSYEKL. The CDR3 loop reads CASSQVWSSYNEQFF.

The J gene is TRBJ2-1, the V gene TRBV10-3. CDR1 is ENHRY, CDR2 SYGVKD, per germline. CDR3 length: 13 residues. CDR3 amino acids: CAISETDYNEQFF.